This T cell receptor (beta chain) was identified during a study of blood T cell repertoires in COVID-19. Looking at the study overall: COVID-19 samples from acute and convalescent phases originated in the United States, Italy and Spain.

The ends were cut back, 3 bases at V and 6 bases at J, with 9 bases in the middle. Germline CDR1 and CDR2: PRHDT and FYEKMQ (reference sequence). This CDR3 contains 12 residues. Assay used: immunoSEQ multiplex PCR; TCRdb lists only in-frame clones, some missing. The sample has nearly 400,000 clones; about 90% are singletons. V is TRBV13 and J is TRBJ2-7; D remains unclear. The TCR comes from a woman aged 25 to 39 who had recovered from COVID-19. Sequenced material: PBMCs or T cells enriched from blood (not recorded which). Here the CDR3 reads CASSFTVGEQYF. The CDR3 DNA sequence: TGTGCCAGCAGCTTCACTGTCGGCGAGCAGTACTTC. The complete variable domain, with remaining parts taken from reference TRBV13 and TRBJ2-7, reads AAGVIQSPRHLIKEKRETATLKCYPIPRHDTVYWYQQGPGQDPQFLISFYEKMQSDKGSIPDRFSAQQFSDYHSELNMSSLELGDSALYFCASSFTVGEQYFGPGTRLTVT.